This record concerns one T cell receptor (beta chain) sequence. CDR3 length: 14 amino acids. CDR1 is DFQATT, CDR2 SNEGSKA, per germline (reference sequence). The junction had 8 bases not matched to a gene; V was cut back by 3 bases and J by 7 bases. Random hexamers were used to reverse transcribe the RNA input (about 0.5 to 1 ug). The authors amplified TCR beta CDR3 across 54 Vbeta and 13 Jbeta using immunoSEQ multiplex PCR. MiXCR, applied by TCRdb to the immunoSEQ multiplex PCR reads, yields one record per CDR3 protein. The sample records 84,000 or so distinct CDR3 sequences, 95% being singletons. These data originate in a study of CD8 T cells in Susac syndrome.

This chain uses TRBV20-1 with TRBJ1-5; 8 positions match TRBD1. Material for sequencing was CD8+ T cells from PBMCs. The receptor was derived from a human donor with Susac syndrome. CDR3 bases: TGCAGTGCTAGCCTCGGACAGGGAGGACAGCCCCAGCATTTT. Translated: CSASLGQGGQPQHF.